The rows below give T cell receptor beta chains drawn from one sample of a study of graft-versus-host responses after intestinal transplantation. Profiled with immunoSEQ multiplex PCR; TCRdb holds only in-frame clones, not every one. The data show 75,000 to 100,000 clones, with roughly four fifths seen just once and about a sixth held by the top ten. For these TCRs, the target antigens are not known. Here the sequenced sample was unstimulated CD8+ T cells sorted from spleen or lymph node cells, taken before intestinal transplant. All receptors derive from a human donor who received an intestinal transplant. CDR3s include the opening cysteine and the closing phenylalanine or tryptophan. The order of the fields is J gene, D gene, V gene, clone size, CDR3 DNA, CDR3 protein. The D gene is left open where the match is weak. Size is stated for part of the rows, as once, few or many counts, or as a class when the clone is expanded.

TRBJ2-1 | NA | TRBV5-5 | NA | TGTGCCAGCTACCAGGGGAGGTACAATGAGCAGTTCTTC | CASYQGRYNEQFF
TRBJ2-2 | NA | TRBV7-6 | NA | TGTGCCAGCAGTCGTAGCGGAGTGAACACCGGGGAGCTGTTTTTT | CASSRSGVNTGELFF
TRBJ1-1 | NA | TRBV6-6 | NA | TGTGCCAGCAGTTACTGGAACCAACTGAACACTGAAGCTTTCTTT | CASSYWNQLNTEAFF
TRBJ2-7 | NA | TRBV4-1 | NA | TGCGCCAGCAGCCAAGATGGGCTAGTTTCCTCCTACGAGCAGTACTTC | CASSQDGLVSSYEQYF
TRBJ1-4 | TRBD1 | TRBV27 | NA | TGTGCCAGCAGTCCACTGAAGGACAGGGGGCTTGCAACTAATGAAAAACTGTTTTTT | CASSPLKDRGLATNEKLFF
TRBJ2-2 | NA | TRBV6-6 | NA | TGTGCCAGCAGTTGGGGTAGCCCTAACACCGGGGAGCTGTTTTTT | CASSWGSPNTGELFF
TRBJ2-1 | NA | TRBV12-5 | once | TGTGCTAGTGGTTTGTGGGACACCTTCCATGAGCAGTTCTTC | CASGLWDTFHEQFF
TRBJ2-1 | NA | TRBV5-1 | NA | TGCGCCAGCAGCTTGGCCTGGCAGGGCATCAATGAGCAGTTCTTC | CASSLAWQGINEQFF
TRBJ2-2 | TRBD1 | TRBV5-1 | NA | TGCGCCAGCAGGGACAGGGATCCTACCTGGGAGCTGTTTTTT | CASRDRDPTWELFF
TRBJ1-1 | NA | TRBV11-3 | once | TGTGCCAGCAGCTTCATGAACACTGAAGCTTTCTTT | CASSFMNTEAFF
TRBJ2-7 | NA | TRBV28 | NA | TGTGCCAGCAGTTTAATCGGGACCGGTCCGTACGAGCAGTACTTC | CASSLIGTGPYEQYF
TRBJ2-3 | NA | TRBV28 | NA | TGTGCCAGCAGTCCGGCTACCGCGGATACGCAGTATTTT | CASSPATADTQYF
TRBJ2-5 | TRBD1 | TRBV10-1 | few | TGCGCCAGCAGTGAGTCCCAGGGGGCAACCGGAGAGACCCAGTACTTC | CASSESQGATGETQYF
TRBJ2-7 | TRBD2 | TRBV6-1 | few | TGTGCCAGCAGTGGCTCCCGGGGCGGGAGGGGGTACGAGCAGTACTTC | CASSGSRGGRGYEQYF
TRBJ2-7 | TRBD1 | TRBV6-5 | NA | TGTGCCAGCAGTTCCGGGGACAGTAATTTCTACGAGCAGTACTTC | CASSSGDSNFYEQYF
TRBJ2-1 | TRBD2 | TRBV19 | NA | TGTGCCAGTAGTGAACTGACTAGCGGGAGTGATGAGCAGTTCTTC | CASSELTSGSDEQFF
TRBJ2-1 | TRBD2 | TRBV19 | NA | TGTGCCAGTAGTTGGCGGGGGGCTTTGGAGCAGTTCTTC | CASSWRGALEQFF
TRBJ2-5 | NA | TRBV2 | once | TGTGCCAGCCGCTCCCTAGCGTACCAGTACTTC | CASRSLAYQYF
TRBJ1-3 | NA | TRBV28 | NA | TGTGCCAGCAGTTTTACGGGATCTGGAAACACCATATATTTT | CASSFTGSGNTIYF
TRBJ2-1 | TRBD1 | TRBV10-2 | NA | TGCGCCAGCAGCTACCGGGACAGCGCCAGCAATGAGCAGTTCTTC | CASSYRDSASNEQFF
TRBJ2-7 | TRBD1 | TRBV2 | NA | TGTGCCAGCAGTGTAGAACAGGGGATCGTCTACGAGCAGTACTTC | CASSVEQGIVYEQYF
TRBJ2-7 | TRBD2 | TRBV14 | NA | TGTGCCAGCAGTTGGCGGGGGATCTCCTACGAGCAGTACTTC | CASSWRGISYEQYF
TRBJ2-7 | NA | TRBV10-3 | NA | TGTGCCATCAGTGAGGCCAGCCCCTACGAGCAGTACTTC | CAISEASPYEQYF
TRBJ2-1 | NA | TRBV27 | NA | TGTGCCAGCAGTTCCTCGGGCAGGGCGGGCAATGAGCAGTTCTTC | CASSSSGRAGNEQFF
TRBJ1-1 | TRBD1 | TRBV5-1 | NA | TGCGCCAGCAGCTTACCTGGACAGGGGGGTAGGAACACTGAAGCTTTCTTT | CASSLPGQGGRNTEAFF
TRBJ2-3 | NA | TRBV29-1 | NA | TGCAGCGTTGAAACAGATACGCAGTATTTT | CSVETDTQYF
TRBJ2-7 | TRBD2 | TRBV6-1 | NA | TGTGCCAGCAGTGAGAGCCTAGCGGGAGGCGAGCAGTGCTTC | CASSESLAGGEQCF
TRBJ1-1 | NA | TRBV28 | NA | TGTGCCAGCAGTTTAAGAGGGCGGGGAGGCACTGAAGCTTTCTTT | CASSLRGRGGTEAFF
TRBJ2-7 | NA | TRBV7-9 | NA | TGTGCCAGCAGCTTGGCAAAATACGAGCAGTACTTC | CASSLAKYEQYF
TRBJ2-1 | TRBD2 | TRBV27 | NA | TGTGCCAGCAGTTTCGGGGGGAACAATGAGCAGTTCTTC | CASSFGGNNEQFF
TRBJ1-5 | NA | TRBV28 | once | TGTGCCACCCACAGAGGGGGGGGCGCCGGTCAGCCCCAGCATTTT | CATHRGGGAGQPQHF
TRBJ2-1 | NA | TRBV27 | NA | TGTGCCAGCAGTTTGAACAGATACAATGAGCAGTTCTTC | CASSLNRYNEQFF
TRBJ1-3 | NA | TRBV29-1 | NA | TGCAGCGTTGATTCAGAGCTCTCTGGAAACACCATATATTTT | CSVDSELSGNTIYF
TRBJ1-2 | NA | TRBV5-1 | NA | TGCGCCAGCAGCCCTACCAAACCCTGGGGGCACTGGGACGCGGACTATGGCTACACCTTC | CASSPTKPWGHWDADYGYTF
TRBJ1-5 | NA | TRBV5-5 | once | TGTGCCAGCAGCTTGGGTTCAGGGGCTCAGCCCCAGCATTTT | CASSLGSGAQPQHF
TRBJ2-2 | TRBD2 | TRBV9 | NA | TGTGCCAGCAGCGCCGGACTAGCGGGGGGGCTTACCGGGGAGCTGTTTTTT | CASSAGLAGGLTGELFF
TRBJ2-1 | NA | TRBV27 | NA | TGTGCCTCGGCCCGGGGGTATGAGCAGTTCTTC | CASARGYEQFF
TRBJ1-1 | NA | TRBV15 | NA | TGTGCCACCAGCACCCGATCCTCCACTGAAGCTTTCTTT | CATSTRSSTEAFF
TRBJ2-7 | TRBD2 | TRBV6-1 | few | TGTGCCAGCAGTCTTAGCGGGGGGGCCTACGAGCAGTACTTC | CASSLSGGAYEQYF
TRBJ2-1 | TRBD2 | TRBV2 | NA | TGTGCCAGGGGTCCCCGGGAGGGGGTTGGTGAGCAGTTCTTC | CARGPREGVGEQFF
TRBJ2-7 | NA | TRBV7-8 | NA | TGTGCCAGCAGCTTTACGGGGGCCACCCCATGGGAAAACGAGCAGTACTTC | CASSFTGATPWENEQYF